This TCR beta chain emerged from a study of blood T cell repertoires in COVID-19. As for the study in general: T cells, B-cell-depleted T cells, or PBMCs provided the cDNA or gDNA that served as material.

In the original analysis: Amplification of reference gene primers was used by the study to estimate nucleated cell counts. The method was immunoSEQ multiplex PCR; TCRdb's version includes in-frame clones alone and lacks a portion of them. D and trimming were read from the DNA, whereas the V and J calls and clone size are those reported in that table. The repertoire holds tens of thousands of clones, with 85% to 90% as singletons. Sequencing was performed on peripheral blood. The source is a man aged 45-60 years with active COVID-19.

In DNA, the CDR3 is TGTGCCAGCAGCCAAGATGTCAGCGAGGTCTACGAGCAGTACTTC. Amino acid sequence: CASSQDVSEVYEQYF. The genes are TRBV4-2 and TRBJ2-7; D ambiguous. CDR1 LGHNA and CDR2 YNFKEQ come from the germline V gene. V gave up 0 bases and J gave up 3 bases, with 12 bases separating them. This CDR3 is 15 amino acids long.